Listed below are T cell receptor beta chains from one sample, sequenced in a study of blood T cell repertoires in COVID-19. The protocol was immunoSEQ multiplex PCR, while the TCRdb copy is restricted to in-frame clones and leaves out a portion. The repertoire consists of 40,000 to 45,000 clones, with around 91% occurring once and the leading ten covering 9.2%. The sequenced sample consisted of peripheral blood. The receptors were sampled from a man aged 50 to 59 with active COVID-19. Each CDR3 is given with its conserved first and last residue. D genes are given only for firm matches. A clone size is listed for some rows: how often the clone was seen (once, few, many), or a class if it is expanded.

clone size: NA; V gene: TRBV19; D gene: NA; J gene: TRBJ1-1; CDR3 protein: CASSSLREVLTEAFF; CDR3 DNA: TGTGCCAGTAGTTCCCTCAGGGAGGTTTTGACTGAAGCTTTCTTT
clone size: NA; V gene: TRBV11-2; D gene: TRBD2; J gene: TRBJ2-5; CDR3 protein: CASSAGGRETQYF; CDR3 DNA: TGTGCCAGCAGCGCGGGAGGCCGGGAGACCCAGTACTTC
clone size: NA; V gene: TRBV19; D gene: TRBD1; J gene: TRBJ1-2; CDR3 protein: CASSVGQENIYGYTF; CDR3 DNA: TGTGCCAGTAGTGTGGGACAGGAGAATATCTATGGCTACACCTTC
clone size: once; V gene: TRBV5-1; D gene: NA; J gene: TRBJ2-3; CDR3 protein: CASSSGRNTDTQYF; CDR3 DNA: TGCGCCAGCAGCTCCGGGAGAAACACAGATACGCAGTATTTT
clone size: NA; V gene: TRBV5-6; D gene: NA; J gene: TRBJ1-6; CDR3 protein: CASSYRIGTTGSPLHF; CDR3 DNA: TGTGCCAGCAGCTACCGGATAGGGACTACAGGGTCACCCCTCCACTTT
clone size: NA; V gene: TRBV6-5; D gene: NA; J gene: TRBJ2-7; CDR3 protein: CASSLRGEQYF; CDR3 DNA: TGTGCCAGCAGTTTAAGGGGCGAGCAGTACTTC
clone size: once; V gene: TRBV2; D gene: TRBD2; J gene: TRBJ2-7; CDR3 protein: CASSEGIAGALSYEQYF; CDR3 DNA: TGTGCCAGCAGTGAAGGGATAGCGGGGGCTCTCTCCTACGAGCAGTACTTC
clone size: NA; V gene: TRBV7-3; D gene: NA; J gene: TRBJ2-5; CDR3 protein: CASSLNRETQYF; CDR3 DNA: TGTGCCAGCAGCTTAAACCGGGAGACCCAGTACTTC
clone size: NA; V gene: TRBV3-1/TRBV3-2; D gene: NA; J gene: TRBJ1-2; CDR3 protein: CASSQAHGARGYTF; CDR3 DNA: TGTGCCAGCAGCCAAGCCCATGGAGCCCGGGGCTACACCTTC
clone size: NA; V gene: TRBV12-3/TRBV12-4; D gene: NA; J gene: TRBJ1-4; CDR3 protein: CASSLLGQKLFF; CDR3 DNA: TGTGCCAGCAGTTTACTGGGCCAAAAACTGTTTTTT
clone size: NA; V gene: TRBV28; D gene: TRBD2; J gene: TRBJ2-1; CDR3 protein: CASSLMTLAGENEQFF; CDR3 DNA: TGTGCCAGCAGTTTAATGACCCTAGCGGGAGAGAATGAGCAGTTCTTC
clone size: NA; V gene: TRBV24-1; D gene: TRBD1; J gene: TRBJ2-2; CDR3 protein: CATQPTGTNTGELFF; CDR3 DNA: TGTGCCACACAACCGACAGGGACGAACACCGGGGAGCTGTTTTTT
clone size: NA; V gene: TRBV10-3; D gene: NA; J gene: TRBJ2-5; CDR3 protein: CAISGNQGGQETQYF; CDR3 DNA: TGTGCCATCAGTGGCAACCAGGGAGGTCAAGAGACCCAGTACTTC
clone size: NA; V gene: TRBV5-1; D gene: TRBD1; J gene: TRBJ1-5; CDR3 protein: CASSSYPGGGNQPQHF; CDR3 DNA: TGCGCCAGCAGCTCCTATCCAGGGGGCGGCAATCAGCCCCAGCATTTT
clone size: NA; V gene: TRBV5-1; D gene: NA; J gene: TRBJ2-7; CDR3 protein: CASSFGSGDEQYF; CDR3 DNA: TGCGCCAGCAGCTTCGGCTCAGGGGACGAGCAGTACTTC